Presented here are 11 T cell receptor beta chains from one specimen sequenced in a study of vaccination effects on CD4 cells after COVID-19. Before sequencing took place, the ViraFEST assay used viral peptide pools to expand antigen-specific CD4+ T cells. After less than 11 days in culture, the CD4+ T cells were isolated. Infection with SARS-CoV-2 occurred in the person between March and December 2020, and PCR confirmed it. Sequenced by immunoSEQ multiplex PCR; TCRdb stores in-frame clones only, minus some. The sample lists tens of thousands of clones, about 81% occurring once. The antigens for these receptors are not known. This specimen was CD4+ T cells from PBMCs cultured with a peptide pool, taken before COVID-19 vaccination. These receptors originate from a human donor who had a prior SARS-CoV-2 infection.

The rearrangement links TRBV9 to TRBJ2-7; no firm D call. Germline CDR1 reads SGDLS; CDR2 reads YYNGEE. V lost 0 bases to trimming and J lost 7 bases, with 17 bases between them. The CDR3 consists of 15 residues. For the CDR3, the DNA is TGTGCCAGCAGCGTAGGGTCAGATTCAAATGGTGAGCAGTACTTC. It specifies CASSVGSDSNGEQYF.

This clone was seen a single time. The chain is built from TRBV6-2 or TRBV6-3 and TRBJ2-7, with a weak D call TRBD2 (5 bases). The CDR3 extends over 13 amino acids. The V gene lost 5 bases and the J gene lost 2 bases, with 10 bases spanning the gap. Germline values: CDR1 MNHEY, CDR2 SVGEGT. CDR3 in amino acids: CASSPAVTYEQYF. In DNA, the CDR3 is TGTGCCAGCAGTCCAGCGGTGACCTACGAGCAGTACTTC.

This sequence joins TRBV30 and TRBJ2-3; D remains unclear. The germline gives CDR1 GTSNPN, CDR2 SVGIG (reference sequence). This CDR3 comprises 12 residues. V was trimmed by 0 bases and J by 3 bases, leaving 4 bases between them. The CDR3 spells CAWSVLTDTQYF. The CDR3 coding sequence is TGTGCCTGGAGTGTACTGACAGATACGCAGTATTTT.

This clone has a single count. The chain links TRBV20-1 to TRBJ2-1; D is possibly TRBD2 (6 bases). Germline V gives CDR1 DFQATT, CDR2 SNEGSKA (reference sequence). The V and J ends lost 3 bases and 6 bases respectively, with 18 bases between them. This CDR3 is 15 amino acids long. Here the CDR3 DNA reads TGCAGTGCTAGTTGGTTACCATCCGGGGGCAATGAGCAGTTCTTC. Amino acids: CSASWLPSGGNEQFF.

The chain joins TRBV5-1 to TRBJ2-7, with D uncertain. This CDR3 contains 13 residues. CDR1 is SGHRS, CDR2 YFSETQ, per germline. V shed 4 bases and J shed 2 bases, with 10 bases lying between them. CDR3 DNA: TGCGCCAGCAGCCTCTTGGTGGCCTACGAGCAGTACTTC. Protein sequence: CASSLLVAYEQYF. The whole variable domain, filled in from reference TRBV5-1 and TRBJ2-7, reads KAGVTQTPRYLIKTRGQQVTLSCSPISGHRSVSWYQQTPGQGLQFLFEYFSETQRNKGNFPGRFSGRQFSNSRSEMNVSTLELGDSALYLCASSLLVAYEQYFGPGTRLTVT.

The chain is built from TRBV30 and TRBJ2-5, with D unclear. The V gene's germline CDR1 is GTSNPN and CDR2 SVGIG (reference sequence). Trimming took 3 bases from V and 2 from J, leaving 16 bases between them. The CDR3 extends over 15 amino acids. This CDR3 is CAWRHTTTGQETQYF. Written as DNA, the CDR3 is TGTGCCTGGAGGCATACAACAACTGGGCAAGAGACCCAGTACTTC.

This clone was observed a handful of times. The chain uses TRBV4-2 and TRBJ2-7, with 12 positions matching TRBD1. CDR1 is LGHNA and CDR2 is YNFKEQ in the germline V gene. CDR3 length: 15 amino acids. Trimming at V came to 4 bases and at J to 3 bases, leaving 4 bases not matched to a gene. The chain's CDR3 is CASSLGTGGDYEQYF. The CDR3 bases are TGTGCCAGCAGCCTCGGGACAGGGGGCGACTACGAGCAGTACTTC.

The rearrangement links TRBV7-8 to TRBJ2-7; the D call may be TRBD1 or TRBD2 (5 bases each). Deletions cut 3 bases from V and 2 bases from J, with 11 bases between. The CDR3 extends over 14 amino acids. Per germline, CDR1 SGHVS and CDR2 FQNEAQ. In DNA form, the CDR3 reads TGTGCCAGCAGCTTTCGGGGACGGACCTACGAGCAGTACTTC. Translation gives CASSFRGRTYEQYF.

The chain carries TRBV27 and TRBJ1-2, with no clear D. Germline CDR1 reads MNHEY; CDR2 reads SMNVEV (reference sequence). The CDR3 has 14 amino acids. V lost 10 bases and J lost 7, with 22 bases in between. CDR3 region: CATLSDPGKGGYTF. In DNA, the CDR3 is TGTGCCACCCTCTCGGATCCCGGGAAGGGTGGCTACACCTTC.

This clone was detected a few times. The V call is TRBV6-2 or TRBV6-3, the J call TRBJ1-5, with TRBD1 matching 7 bases. The germline V gene has CDR1 MNHEY and CDR2 SVGEGT. The V gene end was trimmed by 6 bases and the J gene end by 6 bases; junction bases not matched to a gene: 14. This CDR3 comprises 16 residues. CDR3: CASSPLSEGASQPQHF. CDR3 nucleotide sequence: TGTGCCAGCAGCCCTTTGTCAGAGGGGGCAAGTCAGCCCCAGCATTTT.

This rearrangement joins TRBV11-2 to TRBJ2-5, with 8 nucleotides matching TRBD1. The CDR3 consists of 14 residues. Per the germline V gene, CDR1 is SGHAT and CDR2 is FQNNGV. J was trimmed by 3 bases and V by 4 bases; bases with no gene match: 4. The CDR3: CASSSNRGKETQYF. CDR3 nucleotides: TGTGCCAGCAGCTCTAACAGGGGGAAAGAGACCCAGTACTTC.